A selection of T cell receptor beta chains follows, all from one sample in a study of blood T cell repertoires in COVID-19. Produced via immunoSEQ multiplex PCR; TCRdb's table is partial and in-frame only. The data contain 180,000 or so clones, 86% of them singletons. Sequenced sample: peripheral blood. All receptors come from a man in his 70s with acute or convalescent COVID-19. Both conserved end residues are part of each CDR3. The D gene is left open where the match is weak. Rows give clone size only sometimes, using once, few, many, or a class for an expanded clone.

J gene: TRBJ2-5
V gene: TRBV7-6
clone size: once
D gene: NA
CDR3 protein: CASSPSGVETQYF
CDR3 DNA: TGTGCCAGCAGCCCCTCGGGTGTGGAGACCCAGTACTTC

J gene: TRBJ1-5
V gene: TRBV6-1
clone size: NA
D gene: NA
CDR3 protein: CASSEARGAYYQPQHF
CDR3 DNA: TGTGCCAGCAGTGAAGCGCGGGGGGCATATTATCAGCCCCAGCATTTT

J gene: TRBJ2-3
V gene: TRBV5-1
clone size: NA
D gene: TRBD2
CDR3 protein: CASSYTSGTDTQYF
CDR3 DNA: TGCGCCAGCAGCTATACTAGCGGAACAGATACGCAGTATTTT

J gene: TRBJ2-3
V gene: TRBV18
clone size: NA
D gene: NA
CDR3 protein: CASSPNGEEDTQYF
CDR3 DNA: TGTGCCAGCTCACCAAACGGGGAGGAAGATACGCAGTATTTT

J gene: TRBJ1-5
V gene: TRBV7-9
clone size: few
D gene: NA
CDR3 protein: CASSEGGNYQPQHF
CDR3 DNA: TGTGCCAGCAGCGAAGGGGGTAACTATCAGCCCCAGCATTTT

J gene: TRBJ2-2
V gene: TRBV6-2/TRBV6-3
clone size: NA
D gene: NA
CDR3 protein: CASSYVSTGELFF
CDR3 DNA: TGTGCCAGCAGTTACGTTAGCACCGGGGAGCTGTTTTTT

J gene: TRBJ1-4
V gene: TRBV7-9
clone size: NA
D gene: NA
CDR3 protein: CASSTSGGEKLFF
CDR3 DNA: TGTGCCAGCAGCACTTCCGGGGGTGAAAAACTGTTTTTT

J gene: TRBJ2-3
V gene: TRBV18
clone size: NA
D gene: NA
CDR3 protein: CASSPPGTQYF
CDR3 DNA: TGTGCCAGCTCACCCCCGGGTACGCAGTATTTT

J gene: TRBJ2-7
V gene: TRBV27
clone size: NA
D gene: NA
CDR3 protein: CASSLWENSYEQYF
CDR3 DNA: TGTGCCAGCAGTTTATGGGAGAACTCCTACGAGCAGTACTTC

J gene: TRBJ2-1
V gene: TRBV6-5
clone size: NA
D gene: TRBD1
CDR3 protein: CASRTGTGEQFF
CDR3 DNA: TGTGCCAGCAGAACTGGGACAGGAGAGCAGTTCTTC

J gene: TRBJ2-5
V gene: TRBV9
clone size: NA
D gene: TRBD2
CDR3 protein: CASSVAASGGQETQYF
CDR3 DNA: TGTGCCAGCAGCGTAGCTGCTAGCGGGGGGCAAGAGACCCAGTACTTC

J gene: TRBJ1-1
V gene: TRBV5-4
clone size: NA
D gene: TRBD1
CDR3 protein: CASSTQDRVNTEAFF
CDR3 DNA: TGTGCCAGCAGCACACAAGACAGGGTGAACACTGAAGCTTTCTTT

J gene: TRBJ1-1
V gene: TRBV28
clone size: once
D gene: NA
CDR3 protein: CASSLGPTAFF
CDR3 DNA: TGTGCCAGCAGTTTAGGGCCGACAGCTTTCTTT

J gene: TRBJ2-3
V gene: TRBV11-1
clone size: NA
D gene: NA
CDR3 protein: CASSLQVAWGTDTQYF
CDR3 DNA: TGTGCCAGCAGCTTACAAGTAGCCTGGGGCACAGATACGCAGTATTTT

J gene: TRBJ1-1
V gene: TRBV6-5
clone size: NA
D gene: TRBD1
CDR3 protein: CASIKTGGTEAFF
CDR3 DNA: TGTGCCAGCATCAAAACAGGGGGAACTGAAGCTTTCTTT

J gene: TRBJ2-3
V gene: TRBV6-1
clone size: NA
D gene: NA
CDR3 protein: CASSVSGGDSSGTDTQYF
CDR3 DNA: TGTGCCAGCAGTGTGTCAGGCGGGGACTCCTCGGGCACAGATACGCAGTATTTT

J gene: TRBJ2-7
V gene: TRBV28
clone size: NA
D gene: NA
CDR3 protein: CASSLGQPRAADYEQYF
CDR3 DNA: TGTGCCAGCAGTTTAGGGCAGCCACGTGCCGCCGACTACGAGCAGTACTTC

J gene: TRBJ1-1
V gene: TRBV28
clone size: NA
D gene: NA
CDR3 protein: CASGGGRFPEAFF
CDR3 DNA: TGTGCCAGTGGGGGGGGGCGGTTTCCTGAAGCTTTCTTT

J gene: TRBJ2-7
V gene: TRBV2
clone size: NA
D gene: TRBD1
CDR3 protein: CASRQGYEQYF
CDR3 DNA: TGTGCCAGCCGACAGGGGTACGAGCAGTACTTC

J gene: TRBJ1-4
V gene: TRBV11-2
clone size: NA
D gene: TRBD1
CDR3 protein: CASSSDDRDKLFF
CDR3 DNA: TGTGCCAGCAGCTCGGACGACAGGGACAAACTGTTTTTT

J gene: TRBJ2-1
V gene: TRBV5-1
clone size: NA
D gene: TRBD2
CDR3 protein: CASSFDLAGASYNEQFF
CDR3 DNA: TGCGCCAGCAGTTTCGATCTAGCGGGAGCCTCCTACAATGAGCAGTTCTTC

J gene: TRBJ2-7
V gene: TRBV7-2
clone size: few
D gene: NA
CDR3 protein: CASSLGASGTSEQYF
CDR3 DNA: TGTGCCAGCAGCCTGGGGGCTAGCGGTACTTCGGAGCAGTACTTC

J gene: TRBJ1-2
V gene: TRBV6-5
clone size: once
D gene: NA
CDR3 protein: CATRNTIPYGYTF
CDR3 DNA: TGTGCCACACGCAACACAATCCCTTATGGCTACACCTTC

J gene: TRBJ2-3
V gene: TRBV28
clone size: NA
D gene: TRBD2
CDR3 protein: CASSRGPGLPNRDTQYF
CDR3 DNA: TGTGCCAGCAGCCGCGGACCGGGACTACCAAATAGGGATACGCAGTATTTT

J gene: TRBJ2-5
V gene: TRBV4-3
clone size: NA
D gene: NA
CDR3 protein: CASSQDISSGGETQYF
CDR3 DNA: TGCGCCAGCAGCCAAGATATTTCCAGCGGAGGAGAGACCCAGTACTTC

J gene: TRBJ2-7
V gene: TRBV9
clone size: NA
D gene: NA
CDR3 protein: CASSVSSGKGYNSEGEQYF
CDR3 DNA: TGTGCCAGCAGCGTTTCGTCCGGCAAGGGTTACAATAGCGAAGGCGAGCAGTACTTC

J gene: TRBJ1-2
V gene: TRBV19
clone size: NA
D gene: TRBD1
CDR3 protein: CASSWTGADGYTF
CDR3 DNA: TGTGCCAGTAGTTGGACAGGGGCGGACGGCTACACCTTC

J gene: TRBJ2-1
V gene: TRBV5-1
clone size: NA
D gene: NA
CDR3 protein: CASSKAATRGNEQFF
CDR3 DNA: TGCGCCAGCAGCAAAGCCGCGACTAGAGGGAATGAGCAGTTCTTC

J gene: TRBJ2-1
V gene: TRBV18
clone size: NA
D gene: TRBD1
CDR3 protein: CASSPRQGTDNEQFF
CDR3 DNA: TGTGCCAGCTCACCACGACAGGGGACTGACAATGAGCAGTTCTTC

J gene: TRBJ1-5
V gene: TRBV28
clone size: NA
D gene: NA
CDR3 protein: CASGGGDQPQHF
CDR3 DNA: TGTGCCAGCGGGGGGGGAGATCAGCCCCAGCATTTT

J gene: TRBJ2-1
V gene: TRBV24-1
clone size: NA
D gene: TRBD2
CDR3 protein: CATSDASGAYNEQFF
CDR3 DNA: TGTGCCACCAGTGACGCTAGCGGAGCCTACAATGAGCAGTTCTTC

J gene: TRBJ2-4
V gene: TRBV12-3/TRBV12-4
clone size: NA
D gene: NA
CDR3 protein: CASSLWQNIQYF
CDR3 DNA: TGTGCCAGCAGTTTGTGGCAAAACATTCAGTACTTC

J gene: TRBJ2-1
V gene: TRBV29-1
clone size: NA
D gene: TRBD2
CDR3 protein: CSAQLAQTYNEQFF
CDR3 DNA: TGCAGCGCCCAACTAGCGCAAACCTACAATGAGCAGTTCTTC

J gene: TRBJ1-2
V gene: TRBV5-5
clone size: NA
D gene: NA
CDR3 protein: CASSLTGTRDGYTF
CDR3 DNA: TGTGCCAGCAGCCTCACAGGGACGAGGGATGGCTACACCTTC

J gene: TRBJ1-6
V gene: TRBV9
clone size: NA
D gene: NA
CDR3 protein: CASSVAGDGTPLHF
CDR3 DNA: TGTGCCAGCAGCGTAGCAGGGGACGGAACACCCCTCCACTTT

J gene: TRBJ2-7
V gene: TRBV4-1
clone size: NA
D gene: NA
CDR3 protein: CASSQAYGSTYEQYF
CDR3 DNA: TGCGCCAGCAGCCAAGCGTACGGGAGTACCTACGAGCAGTACTTC

J gene: TRBJ2-2
V gene: TRBV2
clone size: NA
D gene: NA
CDR3 protein: CASSGAQGTVGELFF
CDR3 DNA: TGTGCCAGCAGCGGGGCGCAGGGGACCGTCGGGGAGCTGTTTTTT

J gene: TRBJ2-5
V gene: TRBV27
clone size: NA
D gene: NA
CDR3 protein: CASSLSVHGDLETQYF
CDR3 DNA: TGTGCCAGCAGTTTATCGGTCCACGGGGACTTAGAGACCCAGTACTTC

J gene: TRBJ1-1
V gene: TRBV2
clone size: NA
D gene: TRBD1
CDR3 protein: CASSRTREGGEAFF
CDR3 DNA: TGTGCCAGCAGTAGGACACGGGAAGGGGGCGAAGCTTTCTTT

J gene: TRBJ2-3
V gene: TRBV9
clone size: NA
D gene: TRBD2
CDR3 protein: CASSVGTSGGLVDTQYF
CDR3 DNA: TGTGCCAGCAGCGTAGGGACTAGCGGGGGTCTTGTGGATACGCAGTATTTT

J gene: TRBJ1-2
V gene: TRBV19
clone size: NA
D gene: NA
CDR3 protein: CASSGNYRESSGYTF
CDR3 DNA: TGTGCCAGTAGTGGAAACTACAGGGAGTCGAGTGGCTACACCTTC

J gene: TRBJ2-5
V gene: TRBV7-2
clone size: few
D gene: TRBD1
CDR3 protein: CASSLRSRQGVETQYF
CDR3 DNA: TGTGCCAGCAGCCTTCGTTCGAGACAGGGGGTAGAGACCCAGTACTTC

J gene: TRBJ1-1
V gene: TRBV5-8
clone size: once
D gene: NA
CDR3 protein: CASSFLYSNTEAFF
CDR3 DNA: TGTGCCAGCAGCTTTCTGTACTCGAACACTGAAGCTTTCTTT

J gene: TRBJ1-3
V gene: TRBV5-4
clone size: NA
D gene: NA
CDR3 protein: CASSVGTSGNTIYF
CDR3 DNA: TGTGCCAGCAGCGTCGGGACATCTGGAAACACCATATATTTT